Listed here are 8 T cell receptor beta chains from one sample, sequenced in a study of blood T cell repertoires in COVID-19. The table came from immunoSEQ multiplex PCR; TCRdb's copy has only in-frame clones and leaves some out. This sample has some 55,000 clones, with 83% found just once. Material: peripheral blood. These receptors came from a woman aged 60-75 years with acute or convalescent COVID-19.

The V gene is TRBV24-1, the J gene TRBJ2-1; 11 nucleotides match TRBD2. Unmatched junction bases numbered 6, after V lost 4 bases and J lost 5 bases. CDR1 and CDR2 from the germline V gene are KGHDR and SFDVKD. CDR3 length: 16 residues. The CDR3 reads CATSELTSGANNEQFF. The CDR3 DNA reads as TGTGCCACCAGTGAGTTGACTAGCGGGGCCAACAATGAGCAGTTCTTC.

J is TRBJ2-3 and V is TRBV6-4, with a tentative D call TRBD1 (6 bases). This CDR3 has 15 residues. V dropped 3 bases and J dropped 2 bases, with 12 bases sitting between them. Germline CDR1 MRHNA, CDR2 SNTAGT. The CDR3 is CASSEGGYDTDTQYF. The CDR3 nucleotides read TGTGCCAGCAGTGAAGGGGGTTATGACACAGATACGCAGTATTTT.

The CDR3 coding sequence is TGTGCCAGCAGGGCAGGGGGCTCCTGGGGCTACACCTTC. Translating gives CASRAGGSWGYTF. This rearrangement joins TRBV28 to TRBJ1-2, with 8 bases that match TRBD1. CDR3 length: 13 amino acids. CDR1 and CDR2 from the germline V gene are MDHEN and SYDVKM. The V and J ends lost 6 bases and 8 bases, in that order; junction bases with no gene match: 8.

This chain connects TRBV1 to TRBJ2-7; TRBD1 was called by the table and not checked on the DNA. TRBV1 is listed as a pseudogene. CDR3 length equals 18 residues. The CDR3 region is CTSSQDLGIGAGTYEQYF. CDR3 nucleotide sequence: TGCACCAGCAGCCAAGATTTGGGGATTGGGGCAGGGACCTACGAGCAGTACTTC.

The CDR3 spells CASSYGPAGELFF. The CDR3 nucleotides are TGTGCCAGCAGTTACGGGCCTGCCGGGGAGCTGTTTTTT. This sequence joins TRBV6-2 or TRBV6-3 and TRBJ2-2, with D unresolved. V was pared by 2 bases and J by 6 bases, with 7 bases between. The CDR3 is 13 amino acids. The germline CDR1 and CDR2 sequences are MNHEY and SVGEGT.

The chain links TRBV30 to TRBJ1-5; D uncertain. The V gene lost 2 bases and the J gene lost 6 bases, with 11 bases spanning the gap. The CDR3 runs to 13 residues. Germline lookup yields CDR1 GTSNPN and CDR2 SVGIG (reference sequence). The CDR3 DNA follows: TGTGCCTGGAGTTCTTCGGTCGGTCAGCCCCAGCATTTT. Its protein is CAWSSSVGQPQHF.

The chain joins TRBV5-5 to TRBJ1-6, with 7 bases that match TRBD1. With V trimmed by 0 bases and J by 4 bases, 4 bases remained unmatched. The V gene's germline CDR1 is SGHKS and CDR2 YYEKEE (reference sequence). The CDR3 runs 16 residues. The CDR3 coding sequence is TGTGCCAGCAGCTTGGGACAGGGACGATATAATTCACCCCTCCACTTT. It encodes CASSLGQGRYNSPLHF.

The chain recombines TRBV3-1 (or the pseudogene TRBV3-2) with TRBJ2-3, with a possible D match to TRBD2 (5 bases). Trimming removed 4 bases from V and 7 bases from J, with 6 bases in between. This CDR3 is built from 11 residues. Germline CDR1 and CDR2: LGHDT and YNNKEL (reference sequence). CDR3 in amino acids: CASSPGNTQYF. The CDR3 nucleotides read TGTGCCAGCAGCCCGGGGAATACGCAGTATTTT.